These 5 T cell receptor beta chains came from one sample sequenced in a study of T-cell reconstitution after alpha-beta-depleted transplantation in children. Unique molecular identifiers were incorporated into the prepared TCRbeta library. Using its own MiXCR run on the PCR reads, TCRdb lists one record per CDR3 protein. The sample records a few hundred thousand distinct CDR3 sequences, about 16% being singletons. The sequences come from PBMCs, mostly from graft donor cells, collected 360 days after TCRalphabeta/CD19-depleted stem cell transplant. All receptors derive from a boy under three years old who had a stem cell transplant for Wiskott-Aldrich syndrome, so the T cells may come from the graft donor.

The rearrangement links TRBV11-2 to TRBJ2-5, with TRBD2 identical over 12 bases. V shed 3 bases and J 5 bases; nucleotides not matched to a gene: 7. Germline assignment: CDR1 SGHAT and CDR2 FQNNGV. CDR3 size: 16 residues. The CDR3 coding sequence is TGTGCCAGCAGCTTCTCCCGGACTAGCGGGACGGAGACCCAGTACTTC. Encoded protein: CASSFSRTSGTETQYF.

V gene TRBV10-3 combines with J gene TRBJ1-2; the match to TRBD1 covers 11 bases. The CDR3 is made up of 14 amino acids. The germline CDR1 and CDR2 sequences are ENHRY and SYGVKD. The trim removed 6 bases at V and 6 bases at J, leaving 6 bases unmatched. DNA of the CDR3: TGTGCCATCAGCGCCTCGGGACAGGGGGATGGCTACACCTTC. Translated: CAISASGQGDGYTF.

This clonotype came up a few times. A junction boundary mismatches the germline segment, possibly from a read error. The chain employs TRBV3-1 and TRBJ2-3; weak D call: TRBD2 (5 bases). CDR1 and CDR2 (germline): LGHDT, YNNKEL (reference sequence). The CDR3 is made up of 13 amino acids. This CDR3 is CASNQGGTDTQYF. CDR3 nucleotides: TGTGCCAGCAACCAAGGAGGTACAGATACGCAGTATTTT.

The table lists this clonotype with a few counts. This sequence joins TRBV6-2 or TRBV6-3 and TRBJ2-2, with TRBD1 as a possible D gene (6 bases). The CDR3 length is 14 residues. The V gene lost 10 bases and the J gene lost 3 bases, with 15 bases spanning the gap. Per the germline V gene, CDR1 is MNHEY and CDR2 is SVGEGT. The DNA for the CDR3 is TGTGCCATCCGGACAGCCCGGGACACCGGGGAGCTGTTTTTT. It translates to CAIRTARDTGELFF.

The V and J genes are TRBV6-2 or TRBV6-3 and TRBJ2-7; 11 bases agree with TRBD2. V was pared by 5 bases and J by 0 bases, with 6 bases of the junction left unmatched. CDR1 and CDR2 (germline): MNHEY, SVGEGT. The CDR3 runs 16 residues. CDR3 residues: CASSIPGLADSYEQYF. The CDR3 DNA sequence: TGTGCCAGCAGTATCCCGGGACTAGCGGACTCCTACGAGCAGTACTTC.